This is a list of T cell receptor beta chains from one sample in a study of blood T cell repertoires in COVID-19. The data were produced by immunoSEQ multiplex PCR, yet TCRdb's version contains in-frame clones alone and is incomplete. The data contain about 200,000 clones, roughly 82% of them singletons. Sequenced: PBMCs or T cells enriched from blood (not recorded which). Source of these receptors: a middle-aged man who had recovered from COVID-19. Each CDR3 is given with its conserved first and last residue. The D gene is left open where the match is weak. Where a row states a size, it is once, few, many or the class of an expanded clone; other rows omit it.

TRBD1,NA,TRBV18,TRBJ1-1,CASSPPGQGGNTEAFF,TGTGCCAGCTCACCACCAGGACAGGGGGGGAACACTGAAGCTTTCTTT
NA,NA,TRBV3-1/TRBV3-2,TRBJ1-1,CASRRGASGEAFF,TGTGCCAGCAGACGGGGGGCGTCAGGTGAAGCTTTCTTT
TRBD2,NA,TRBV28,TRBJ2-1,CASSFWREGEPEQFF,TGTGCCAGCAGTTTCTGGCGGGAGGGTGAGCCGGAGCAGTTCTTC
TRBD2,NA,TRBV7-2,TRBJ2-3,CASSLVSTSGLADTQYF,TGTGCCAGCAGCTTAGTTTCAACTAGCGGGCTCGCAGATACGCAGTATTTT
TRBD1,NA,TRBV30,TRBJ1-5,CAWQLKTTGIKNQPQHF,TGTGCCTGGCAGCTTAAGACGACAGGGATCAAAAATCAGCCCCAGCATTTT
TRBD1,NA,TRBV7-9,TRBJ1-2,CASHTGQGFGYTF,TGTGCCAGCCACACCGGACAGGGTTTCGGCTACACCTTC
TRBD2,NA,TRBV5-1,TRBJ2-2,CASSLAPSGTNTGELFF,TGCGCCAGCAGCTTGGCTCCTAGCGGGACCAACACCGGGGAGCTGTTTTTT
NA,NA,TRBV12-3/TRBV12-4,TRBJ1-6,CASSPTPSPLHF,TGTGCCAGCAGTCCCACACCTTCACCCCTCCACTTT
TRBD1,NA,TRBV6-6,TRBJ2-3,CASSRRDRGADTQYF,TGTGCCAGCAGTCGTCGGGACAGGGGGGCAGATACGCAGTATTTT
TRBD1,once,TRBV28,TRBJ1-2,CASRSGTGSTGYGYTF,TGTGCCAGCAGGTCCGGGACAGGGAGCACGGGCTATGGCTACACCTTC
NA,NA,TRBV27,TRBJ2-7,CASSLRGGAPYEQYF,TGTGCCAGCAGTTTGAGAGGGGGAGCTCCCTACGAGCAGTACTTC
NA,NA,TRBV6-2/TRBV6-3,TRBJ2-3,CASSSWAYTDTQYF,TGTGCCAGCAGTTCGTGGGCGTACACAGATACGCAGTATTTT
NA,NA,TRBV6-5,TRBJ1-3,CASSGGSWPGNTIYF,TGTGCCAGCAGCGGCGGATCGTGGCCTGGAAACACCATATATTTT
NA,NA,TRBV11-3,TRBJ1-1,CASSLGDQTGEIF,TGTGCCAGCAGCCTTGGCGACCAGACCGGGGAGATCTTT
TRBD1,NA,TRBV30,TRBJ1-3,CAWRSGQGTDTIYF,TGTGCCTGGAGGTCGGGACAGGGGACGGACACCATATATTTT
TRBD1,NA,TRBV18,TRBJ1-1,CASSRRQGVEAFF,TGTGCCAGCTCACGGAGACAGGGAGTTGAAGCTTTCTTT
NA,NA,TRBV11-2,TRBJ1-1,CASSPDRTLAFF,TGTGCCAGCAGTCCCGACAGGACCCTCGCTTTCTTT
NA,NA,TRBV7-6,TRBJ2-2,CASSLGGNLGGELFF,TGTGCCAGCAGCTTAGGCGGGAACCTGGGCGGGGAGCTGTTTTTT
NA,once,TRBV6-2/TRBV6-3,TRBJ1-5,CASSSQGGDQPQHF,TGTGCCAGCAGTTCCCAGGGAGGGGATCAGCCCCAGCATTTT
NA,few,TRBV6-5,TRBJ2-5,CASRTQAGVQETQYF,TGTGCCAGCAGAACCCAGGCCGGGGTCCAAGAGACCCAGTACTTC
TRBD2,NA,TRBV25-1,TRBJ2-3,CASSGTSGRKSDTQYF,TGTGCCAGCAGTGGGACTAGCGGGAGAAAATCAGATACGCAGTATTTT
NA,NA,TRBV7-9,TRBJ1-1,CASSDTGTEAFF,TGTGCCAGCAGCGATACAGGGACTGAAGCTTTCTTT
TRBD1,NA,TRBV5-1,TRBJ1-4,CASSNGIGGAHEKLFF,TGCGCCAGCAGCAATGGTATAGGGGGCGCCCATGAAAAACTGTTTTTT
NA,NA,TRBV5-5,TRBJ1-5,CASSSLLGSSNQPQHF,TGTGCCAGCAGCTCCCTCCTCGGTTCAAGCAATCAGCCCCAGCATTTT
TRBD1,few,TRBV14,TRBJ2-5,CASSPRTGTHQETQYF,TGTGCCAGCAGCCCACGGACAGGGACTCACCAAGAGACCCAGTACTTC
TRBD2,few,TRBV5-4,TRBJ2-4,CASSLGRAGGHIQYF,TGTGCCAGCAGCTTGGGCCGAGCGGGAGGGCACATTCAGTACTTC
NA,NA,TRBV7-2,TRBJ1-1,CASSLGGPANTEAFF,TGTGCCAGCAGCTTAGGAGGGCCTGCGAACACTGAAGCTTTCTTT
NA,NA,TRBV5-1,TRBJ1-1,CASSLGMQGTEAFF,TGCGCCAGCAGCTTGGGAATGCAGGGGACTGAAGCTTTCTTT
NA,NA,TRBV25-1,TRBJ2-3,CASSEYKGTWSTDTQYF,TGTGCCAGCAGTGAATATAAGGGGACATGGAGCACAGATACGCAGTATTTT
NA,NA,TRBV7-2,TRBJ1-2,CASSLGGRDYGYTF,TGTGCCAGCAGCCTAGGGGGGCGCGACTATGGCTACACCTTC
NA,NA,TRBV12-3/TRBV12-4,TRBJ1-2,CASSPQGYGYTF,TGTGCCAGCAGTCCCCAGGGCTATGGCTACACCTTC
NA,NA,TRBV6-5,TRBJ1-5,CASSYSTGFGQPQHF,TGTGCCAGCAGTTACTCAACAGGGTTCGGGCAGCCCCAGCATTTT